What follows are 7 T cell receptor beta chains derived from one specimen sequenced in a study of blood T cells in healthy people across ages. With a J-beta primer mix and a sample-barcoded 5' primer, a second PCR ran roughly 6 to 11 cycles. TCRdb ran MiXCR on the 5' RACE reads and lists one entry per CDR3 protein. The table lists hundreds of thousands of distinct CDR3 sequences, 35% to 60% of them singletons. The sequencing sample was made of blood. These receptors were collected from an elderly man in good health.

This clonotype was detected only a few times. The chain links TRBV28 to TRBJ2-1; 9 bases are shared with TRBD1. The CDR3 runs 15 residues. Germline V gene sequence: CDR1 MDHEN, CDR2 SYDVKM. V shed 4 bases and J 5 bases; nucleotides not matched to a gene: 6. The CDR3 sequence: CASSYRGRTNNEQFF. DNA for the CDR3: TGTGCCAGCAGTTACAGGGGGCGGACCAACAATGAGCAGTTCTTC.

The chain links TRBV7-2 to TRBJ2-7; 8 bases map to TRBD2. The CDR3 has 15 amino acids. Germline V gene sequence: CDR1 SGHTA, CDR2 FQGNSA. V shed 6 bases and J 3 bases; nucleotides not matched to a gene: 10. CDR3 in DNA: TGTGCCAGCAGTATCGGACTAGCTAAAAACTACGAGCAGTACTTC. As protein: CASSIGLAKNYEQYF.

The chain links TRBV7-8 to TRBJ2-7; D may match TRBD1 or TRBD2 (5 bases each). The CDR3 extends over 14 amino acids. Trimming shortened V by 5 bases and J by 0 bases, and 11 bases separated the two germline ends. Germline CDR1 reads SGHVS; CDR2 reads FQNEAQ. The CDR3 region is CASSPGTNSYEQYF. CDR3 nucleotide sequence: TGTGCCAGCAGCCCCGGGACGAACTCCTACGAGCAGTACTTC.

This chain joins TRBV7-3 and TRBJ2-1, with D maybe TRBD1 (6 bases). Germline V gene data show CDR1 as SGHTA and CDR2 as FQGTGA. The CDR3 is 14 residues long. The V and J ends lost 2 bases and 7 bases respectively, with 12 bases between them. CDR3 coding DNA: TGTGCCAGCAGCTTAGATCCTAGGGGGAATGAGCAGTTCTTC. Residues: CASSLDPRGNEQFF.

A few counts support this clonotype. V usage is TRBV9 and J usage is TRBJ2-7; possibly TRBD1 or TRBD2 for D (5 bases each). The DNA end lines up better with TRBJ2-5; the J call may be wrong. The length of the CDR3 is 15 residues. Per germline, CDR1 SGDLS and CDR2 YYNGEE. CDR3 region: CASSVDQGMGRTQYF. DNA for the CDR3: TGTGCCAGCAGCGTAGACCAGGGTATGGGGAGGACCCAGTACTTC.

The genes are TRBV6-4 and TRBJ2-3, with a tentative D call TRBD2 (5 bases). Trimming cost V 7 bases and J 0 bases, with 14 bases left between them. Germline V lookup: CDR1 MRHNA, CDR2 SNTAGT. There are 15 residues in the CDR3. This chain's CDR3 is CASMPPSISTDTQYF. The CDR3 bases are TGTGCCAGCATGCCACCTAGCATTAGCACAGATACGCAGTATTTT.

This clonotype has only one observation. Just one base apart from a much larger clone, this may be a read error. The gene calls are TRBV28 and TRBJ2-1; TRBD2 aligns across 11 bases. The CDR3 spans 15 residues. With 6 bases clipped from V and 10 bases from J, the junction kept 11 bases outside the gene matches. From germline, CDR1 is MDHEN and CDR2 SYDVKM. DNA for the CDR3: TGTGCCAGCAGATTGGGACTAGCGGACTCCTACGAGCAGTTCTTC. This sequence encodes CASRLGLADSYEQFF.